The 25 T cell receptor beta chains in this list originate from one sample, sequenced in a study of T-cell memory formation after mild COVID-19. TCRdb reprocessed the 5' RACE reads via MiXCR and lists one record per CDR3 protein. The sample has approximately 290,000 distinct CDR3 sequences; less than 9.5% are singletons. The specimen was PBMCs or a T cell subset sorted from them (not recorded which). The source is a man between 18 and 29 years old who had mild COVID-19 (a few samples of this study predate the infection). Cell type and time point are not known.

This clonotype has more than one count but fewer than ten. V is TRBV11-2 and J is TRBJ2-5; a possible D gene is TRBD2 (6 bases). The germline V gene encodes CDR1 SGHAT and CDR2 FQNNGV. The CDR3 loop spans 15 amino acids. Trimming took 0 bases from V and 6 from J, leaving 14 bases between them. The CDR3 nucleotides are TGTGCCAGCAGCTTAGATCTCGGAGGAGGGCAGACCCAGTACTTC. Translating gives CASSLDLGGGQTQYF.

This clonotype showed up just a few times. This chain joins TRBV4-2 and TRBJ2-3; D gene uncertain. The CDR3 loop spans 14 amino acids. Germline V gene data show CDR1 as LGHNA and CDR2 as YNFKEQ. Trimming took 1 base from V and 4 from J, leaving 9 bases between them. CDR3 sequence reads: CASSQVVSADTQYF. CDR3 DNA: TGTGCCAGCAGCCAAGTGGTTAGTGCAGATACGCAGTATTTT.

The rearrangement uses TRBV5-1 and TRBJ2-7; D assignment may be TRBD1 or TRBD2 (5 bases each). Per germline, CDR1 SGHRS and CDR2 YFSETQ. Trimming shortened V by 3 bases and J by 2 bases, and 15 bases separated the two germline ends. CDR3 length equals 15 residues. CDR3 loop: CASSWGTNRAYEQYF. The DNA of the CDR3 is TGCGCCAGCAGCTGGGGGACCAATAGGGCCTACGAGCAGTACTTC.

This clonotype was observed a few times. The V gene is TRBV7-2, the J gene TRBJ1-6; D gene unclear. The CDR3 consists of 13 residues. V was clipped by 5 bases and J by 5 bases, with 7 bases between them. Germline loops: CDR1 SGHTA, CDR2 FQGNSA. CDR3 residues: CASSGQNNSPLHF. The CDR3 DNA reads TGTGCCAGCAGCGGGCAGAATAATTCACCCCTCCACTTT.

This clonotype was observed a handful of times. The rearrangement uses TRBV9 and TRBJ1-1, with a tentative D call TRBD1 (6 bases). V was clipped by 3 bases and J by 7 bases, with 13 bases between them. The CDR3 covers 13 residues. The germline CDR1 and CDR2 sequences are SGDLS and YYNGEE. As DNA, the CDR3 is TGTGCCAGCAGCGCAAAATTACAGGGTGAAGCTTTCTTT. Its translation is CASSAKLQGEAFF.

Note on this clonotype: In this CDR3 the conserved last residue, phenylalanine or tryptophan, is missing, so a read error is likely. Because the CDR3's place on the DNA is in doubt, the DNA is left out and the CDR3 is given as listed by TCRdb. The chain combines TRBV18 with TRBJ2-5; no check of the table's D call, TRBD1, against the DNA was made. Germline-derived CDR1 and CDR2 are KGHSH and LQKENI. The CDR3 length equals 9 residues, ends included. The CDR3 sequence is CASSPNRGV.

This clonotype was recorded a few times. V and J are TRBV5-1 and TRBJ1-1; no firm D call. Trimming removed 4 bases at V and 5 bases at J, with 18 bases between. This CDR3 has 15 residues. Germline values: CDR1 SGHRS, CDR2 YFSETQ. CDR3 DNA sequence: TGCGCCAGCAGCCCCTCGGGAAGGAGCGAGACTGAAGCTTTCTTT. This codes for CASSPSGRSETEAFF.

This clonotype has just a few counts. In nucleotides, the CDR3 is TGCGCCAGCAGCCAAAAGTCCAAGAGCTCTGGAAACACCATATATTTT. As protein: CASSQKSKSSGNTIYF. V and J are TRBV4-1 and TRBJ1-3; no clear D. V dropped 2 bases and J dropped 0 bases, with 11 bases sitting between them. CDR3 size: 16 residues. From germline, CDR1 is MGHRA and CDR2 YSYEKL.

The V and J genes are TRBV2 and TRBJ2-2; no clear D. Germline V gene data show CDR1 as SNHLY and CDR2 as FYNNEI. V was cut by 6 bases and J by 7 bases, with 6 bases left in between. The CDR3 covers 11 residues. The chain's CDR3 is CASRLDGELFF. CDR3 nucleotide sequence: TGTGCCAGCAGGCTAGACGGGGAGCTGTTTTTT.

The sample holds a few counts of this clonotype. The genes are TRBV11-2 and TRBJ2-3, with unresolved D. This CDR3 region has 14 residues. Trimming removed 5 bases from V and 4 bases from J, with 13 bases in between. CDR1 SGHAT and CDR2 FQNNGV come from the germline V gene. CDR3 region: CASSPGLGPDTQYF. DNA of the CDR3: TGTGCCAGCAGCCCCGGTCTCGGGCCAGATACGCAGTATTTT.

This clonotype was seen a handful of times. The gene calls are TRBV4-3 and TRBJ2-7, with 8 bases aligning to TRBD1. J was trimmed by 4 bases and V by 5 bases; bases with no gene match: 10. This CDR3 has 15 amino acids. Germline loops: CDR1 LGHNA, CDR2 YSLEER. The chain's CDR3 is CASSAHRGLVYEQYF. In DNA, the CDR3 is TGCGCCAGCAGCGCTCACAGGGGGTTGGTTTACGAGCAGTACTTC.

This clonotype came up a few times. The chain joins TRBV7-3 to TRBJ1-5; possibly TRBD1 for D (5 bases). V lost 8 bases to trimming and J lost 0 bases, with 14 bases between them. The CDR3 has 15 residues. Germline V gene lookup returns CDR1 SGHTA and CDR2 FQGTGA. The CDR3 sequence: CASRASTDSNQPQHF. The CDR3 coding sequence is TGTGCCAGCCGAGCGTCGACAGATAGCAATCAGCCCCAGCATTTT. Filled out from reference TRBV7-3 and TRBJ1-5, the complete variable domain reads GAGVSQTPSNKVTEKGKYVELRCDPISGHTALYWYRQSLGQGPEFLIYFQGTGAADDSGLPNDRFFAVRPEGSVSTLKIQRTERGDSAVYLCASRASTDSNQPQHFGDGTRLSIL.

J is TRBJ2-3 and V is TRBV5-5; 7 positions match TRBD1. Germline V lookup: CDR1 SGHKS, CDR2 YYEKEE (reference sequence). The CDR3 extends over 16 amino acids. V shed 2 bases and J 6 bases; nucleotides not matched to a gene: 12. CDR3: CASSFVGRGSWDTQYF. For the CDR3, the DNA is TGTGCCAGCAGCTTCGTGGGCAGGGGGAGTTGGGATACGCAGTATTTT.

The J gene is TRBJ1-6, the V gene TRBV10-3; a possible D gene is TRBD1 (5 bases). There are 15 residues in the CDR3. From germline, CDR1 is ENHRY and CDR2 SYGVKD. V was shortened by 0 bases and J by 6 bases, with 9 bases between the two germline ends. The CDR3 DNA follows: TGTGCCATCAGTGAGTCCCGGGACTCTAATTCACCCCTCCACTTT. Translating it yields CAISESRDSNSPLHF.

This chain joins TRBV29-1 and TRBJ2-7, with D maybe TRBD1 (5 bases). Germline V gene sequence: CDR1 SQVTM, CDR2 ANQGSEA. Trimming removed 5 bases from V and 2 bases from J, with 13 bases in between. The CDR3 length is 13 residues. Here the CDR3 DNA reads TGCAGCGTTCAGGGTCCTGTTACCTACGAGCAGTACTTC. It is translated as CSVQGPVTYEQYF.

This clonotype appeared many times. This chain joins TRBV7-3 and TRBJ2-2; the D gene is possibly TRBD1 (5 bases). Germline V lookup: CDR1 SGHTA, CDR2 FQGTGA. CDR3 length: 15 residues. The V and J ends lost 1 base and 3 bases respectively, with 9 bases between them. The chain's CDR3 is CASSLRGTDTGELFF. The CDR3 DNA sequence: TGTGCCAGCAGCTTAAGGGGCACAGACACCGGGGAGCTGTTTTTT.

In DNA form, the CDR3 reads TGCAGTGCACCAAAGACAGGGACCCTCAAAACTGAAGCTTTCTTT. It translates to CSAPKTGTLKTEAFF. The chain recombines TRBV20-1 with TRBJ1-1, with 7 bases fitting TRBD1. V lost 6 bases, J lost 5 bases, and 15 bases stayed unmatched. Per the germline V gene, CDR1 is DFQATT and CDR2 is SNEGSKA (reference sequence). This CDR3 spans 15 amino acids.

In this sample, this clonotype turned up many times. This sequence joins TRBV7-3 and TRBJ2-3, with a possible D match to TRBD2 (6 bases). The CDR3 runs 16 residues. The germline V gene encodes CDR1 SGHTA and CDR2 FQGTGA. Trimming took off 5 bases at V and 4 bases at J, with 19 bases between the two ends. The CDR3 DNA reads TGTGCCAGCAGCCCCCACCCGGGACTGCAAGCAGATACGCAGTATTTT. Its protein is CASSPHPGLQADTQYF.

There are a few counts of this clonotype. This chain uses TRBV11-2 with TRBJ2-1; D ambiguous. The V and J ends lost 2 bases and 9 bases respectively, with 5 bases between them. This CDR3 contains 11 residues. CDR1 and CDR2 (germline): SGHAT, FQNNGV. Written as DNA, the CDR3 is TGTGCCAGCAGCTTAAAGGGTGAGCAGTTCTTC. This encodes CASSLKGEQFF.

The J gene is TRBJ1-5, the V gene TRBV3-1, with a possible D match to TRBD1 (5 bases). Germline loops: CDR1 LGHDT, CDR2 YNNKEL (reference sequence). Trimming removed 0 bases from V and 1 base from J, with 10 bases in between. The CDR3 is 16 residues long. The CDR3 loop reads CASSQDGGNSNQPQHF. The CDR3 DNA reads as TGTGCCAGCAGCCAAGATGGGGGGAACAGCAATCAGCCCCAGCATTTT.

This chain links TRBV5-1 with TRBJ1-1, with 9 nucleotides matching TRBD1. The CDR3 is 15 amino acids. CDR1 SGHRS and CDR2 YFSETQ come from the germline V gene. After removal of 4 bases from V and 3 bases from J, the junction contained 7 bases not matched to a gene. The CDR3 nucleotides are TGCGCCAGCAGCGAACAGGGGGCGATGGACACTGAAGCTTTCTTT. Encoded protein: CASSEQGAMDTEAFF.

This chain uses TRBV24-1 with TRBJ1-2, with TRBD1 identical over 8 bases. Germline V lookup: CDR1 KGHDR, CDR2 SFDVKD. Germline trimming cut 5 bases from V and 6 bases from J; bases unmatched to any gene: 4. The CDR3 is 13 residues long. CDR3 sequence reads: CATSGPGGDGYTF. The CDR3 nucleotides read TGTGCCACCAGTGGACCAGGGGGCGATGGCTACACCTTC.

The CDR3 is CASSQERTGWADTQYF. The CDR3 coding sequence is TGCGCCAGCAGCCAAGAACGCACAGGGTGGGCAGATACGCAGTATTTT. V usage is TRBV4-3 and J usage is TRBJ2-3; D is perhaps TRBD1 (6 bases). The CDR3 is 16 amino acids. V was pared by 0 bases and J by 4 bases, with 14 bases between. Germline V gives CDR1 LGHNA, CDR2 YSLEER.

The rearrangement joins TRBV7-9 to TRBJ2-2, with D unclear. The CDR3 runs 19 residues. Germline V gene lookup returns CDR1 SEHNR and CDR2 FQNEAQ (reference sequence). V dropped 5 bases and J dropped 1 base, with 23 bases sitting between them. In DNA, the CDR3 is TGTGCCAGCAGCGCTGCGATGACACGGCGCTCCGGGAACACCGGGGAGCTGTTTTTT. Its translation is CASSAAMTRRSGNTGELFF. The full variable domain, its missing parts supplied by reference TRBV7-9 and TRBJ2-2, is DTGVSQNPRHKITKRGQNVTFRCDPISEHNRLYWYRQTLGQGPEFLTYFQNEAQLEKSRLLSDRFSAERPKGSFSTLEIQRTEQGDSAMYLCASSAAMTRRSGNTGELFFGEGSRLTVL.

This clonotype has at least ten counts. This chain uses TRBV5-1 with TRBJ2-3, with 7 nucleotides matching TRBD2. Germline trimming cut 3 bases from V and 0 bases from J; bases unmatched to any gene: 7. CDR3 length: 16 residues. Per germline, CDR1 SGHRS and CDR2 YFSETQ. The CDR3, as DNA: TGCGCCAGCAGCTCCTCGGGGGGAACTAGCACAGATACGCAGTATTTT. It yields the protein CASSSSGGTSTDTQYF.